These 7 T cell receptor beta chains share one sample of origin, sequenced in a study of T cells after yellow fever vaccination. MiXCR, applied by TCRdb to the 5' RACE reads, yields one record per CDR3 protein. Of roughly 250,000 distinct CDR3 sequences detected, around 13% appear once; the ten largest clones hold 0.4% to 0.55%. This specimen was CD4+ T cells sorted from PBMCs, taken 45 days after the yellow fever booster vaccination. The receptor set was obtained from a young man who received the YFV17D yellow fever vaccine.

This chain uses TRBV12-3 or TRBV12-4 with TRBJ2-6; D remains unclear. V was pared by 9 bases and J by 2 bases, with 17 bases between. The CDR3 totals 16 residues. The CDR3 sequence: CASFTRLLAGANVLTF. The CDR3 coding sequence is TGTGCCAGTTTCACCCGGTTGCTTGCTGGGGCCAACGTCCTGACTTTC.

This clonotype was counted a few times. The rearrangement links TRBV10-3 to TRBJ2-7; either TRBD1 or TRBD2 may fit D (6 bases each). The CDR3 spans 15 residues. Germline CDR1 reads ENHRY; CDR2 reads SYGVKD. Trimming pared 4 bases from V and 2 bases from J, leaving 15 bases between. The CDR3 here is CAISGGRTAPYEQYF. For the CDR3, the DNA is TGTGCCATCAGTGGGGGGAGGACAGCTCCCTACGAGCAGTACTTC.

The chain employs TRBV30 and TRBJ1-2; perhaps TRBD1 as D (5 bases). V shed 3 bases and J shed 6 bases, with 14 bases lying between them. In germline, CDR1 is GTSNPN, CDR2 SVGIG (reference sequence). The CDR3 has 13 residues. CDR3 in amino acids: CAWRHQGEHGYTF. In nucleotides, the CDR3 is TGTGCCTGGAGGCATCAAGGGGAGCATGGCTACACCTTC.

The chain carries TRBV12-3 or TRBV12-4 and TRBJ2-3; 11 bases agree with TRBD2. The CDR3 runs to 16 residues. Germline trimming cut 2 bases from V and 5 bases from J; bases unmatched to any gene: 6. The CDR3 region has the DNA TGTGCCAGCAGTTTAACTAGCGGGGGATGGATAGATACGCAGTATTTT. Translated, it gives CASSLTSGGWIDTQYF.

A few counts support this clonotype. This chain joins TRBV9 and TRBJ2-1, with 9 bases identical to TRBD1. With V trimmed by 3 bases and J by 2 bases, 6 bases remained unmatched. CDR1 is SGDLS, CDR2 YYNGEE, per germline. This CDR3 has 16 amino acids. CDR3 nucleotides: TGTGCCAGCAGCGCCCGGGACAGGGACCCCTACAATGAGCAGTTCTTC. It is translated as CASSARDRDPYNEQFF.

In DNA form, the CDR3 reads TGTGCCAGCAGCTTAGCCGGAGCTAGCGGGAGGCGAGAGCAGTTCTTC. Its protein is CASSLAGASGRREQFF. J is TRBJ2-1 and V is TRBV7-6; TRBD2 agrees at 11 bases. The CDR3 is 16 amino acids. J was trimmed by 10 bases and V by 0 bases; bases with no gene match: 8. The germline V gene has CDR1 SGHVS and CDR2 FNYEAQ.

The V gene is TRBV20-1, the J gene TRBJ1-1, with unresolved D. The length of the CDR3 is 13 residues. Germline V gene lookup returns CDR1 DFQATT and CDR2 SNEGSKA (reference sequence). The ends were cut back, 0 bases at V and 4 bases at J, with 9 bases in the middle. The CDR3 reads CSARDGKGTEAFF. In nucleotides, the CDR3 is TGCAGTGCTAGAGATGGAAAGGGCACTGAAGCTTTCTTT.